The 17 T cell receptor beta chains below come from one sample, sequenced in a study of blood T cell repertoires in COVID-19. The table came from immunoSEQ multiplex PCR; TCRdb's copy has only in-frame clones and leaves some out. This sample yields a few hundred thousand clones, of which more than 85% are seen a single time; 5.5% to 7.5% belongs to the top ten. Sequenced material: peripheral blood. These receptors were obtained from a woman aged 70-85 years with active or convalescent COVID-19.

Remarks on this clone: The same CDR3 arises from other DNA sequences in this sample as well. The rearrangement links TRBV18 to TRBJ1-5; D uncertain. This CDR3 comprises 13 residues. Per germline, CDR1 KGHSH and CDR2 LQKENI. With 6 bases removed from V and 3 bases from J, the gap between germline ends came to 9 bases. CDR3 DNA: TGTGCCAGCTCCGCCGGGAACAATCAGCCCCAGCATTTT. Protein: CASSAGNNQPQHF.

V and J are TRBV5-1 and TRBJ2-2; D is unresolved. Germline CDR1 is SGHRS and CDR2 is YFSETQ. The CDR3 runs 13 residues. Deletions cut 5 bases from V and 4 bases from J, with 9 bases between. The CDR3 nucleotides are TGCGCCAGCAGTTCTGGGCGCACCGGGGAGCTGTTTTTT. Its translation: CASSSGRTGELFF.

V gene TRBV13 combines with J gene TRBJ1-4, with a possible D match to TRBD1 (6 bases). Deletions cut 5 bases from V and 11 bases from J, with 24 bases between. The germline V gene has CDR1 PRHDT and CDR2 FYEKMQ (reference sequence). CDR3 length: 16 amino acids. This CDR3 is CASSAPLSGARGKLFF. The CDR3 DNA follows: TGTGCCAGCAGCGCCCCCCTGTCTGGGGCTAGGGGGAAACTGTTTTTT.

As regards this clone: The sample has other DNA sequences that encode this CDR3 too. This chain connects TRBV19 to TRBJ1-1; TRBD1 agrees at 8 bases. V lost 4 bases and J lost 4; bases outside the gene matches: 2. The CDR3 covers 13 residues. Germline CDR1 reads LNHDA; CDR2 reads SQIVND (reference sequence). The DNA for the CDR3 is TGTGCCAGTAGTACAACAGGGGGCACTGAAGCTTTCTTT. It codes for CASSTTGGTEAFF.

V usage is TRBV5-5 and J usage is TRBJ1-1; 8 nucleotides match TRBD1. V lost 1 base, J lost 5 bases, and 7 bases stayed unmatched. Looked up from germline, CDR1 is SGHKS and CDR2 is YYEKEE (reference sequence). The CDR3 is 15 residues long. The CDR3 bases are TGTGCCAGCAGCTTGTTGACAGGGGCGTGGACTGAAGCTTTCTTT. Its protein is CASSLLTGAWTEAFF.

This chain links TRBV5-6 with TRBJ1-2; perhaps TRBD1 as D (5 bases). In germline, CDR1 is SGHDT, CDR2 YYEEEE. The CDR3 covers 11 residues. Trimming left V 3 bases short and J 9 bases short, with 9 bases between. The CDR3 DNA reads as TGTGCCAGCAGCTCCTGGGGCAGCTACACCTTC. Protein sequence: CASSSWGSYTF.

This sequence joins TRBV10-3 and TRBJ2-5, with 7 bases identical to TRBD1. The trim removed 5 bases at V and 2 bases at J, leaving 2 bases unmatched. The germline CDR1 and CDR2 sequences are ENHRY and SYGVKD. The CDR3 has 13 amino acids. CDR3 loop: CAISPGQQETQYF. For the CDR3, the DNA is TGTGCCATCAGTCCGGGACAGCAAGAGACCCAGTACTTC.

This clone has just one count. The V call is TRBV19, the J call TRBJ2-7; 7 nucleotides align to TRBD1. Germline V gives CDR1 LNHDA, CDR2 SQIVND (reference sequence). V dropped 6 bases and J dropped 3; count of bases not matched to a gene: 8. The CDR3 covers 14 residues. CDR3 nucleotide sequence: TGTGCCAGTAGCAAGGGGGCAGAGTTCTACGAGCAGTACTTC. Its translation is CASSKGAEFYEQYF. The whole variable domain, filled in from reference TRBV19 and TRBJ2-7, reads DGGITQSPKYLFRKEGQNVTLSCEQNLNHDAMYWYRQDPGQGLRLIYYSQIVNDFQKGDIAEGYSVSREKKESFPLTVTSAQKNPTAFYLCASSKGAEFYEQYFGPGTRLTVT.

This chain uses TRBV27 with TRBJ2-2; D is undetermined. The V end lost 2 bases, the J end lost 2 bases, and 6 bases lay between the germline ends. The CDR3 has 14 amino acids. Germline lookup yields CDR1 MNHEY and CDR2 SMNVEV (reference sequence). The CDR3 DNA is TGTGCCAGCAGTTTACAGATTAACACCGGGGAGCTGTTTTTT. Protein: CASSLQINTGELFF.

The gene calls are TRBV5-1 and TRBJ1-1; 8 positions agree with TRBD1. The length of the CDR3 is 15 residues. Looked up from germline, CDR1 is SGHRS and CDR2 is YFSETQ. Losses at the gene ends were 4 bases for V and 4 bases for J; bases not matched to a gene: 9. As DNA, the CDR3 is TGCGCCAGCAGCCGATCGACAGGGGAGAGCACTGAAGCTTTCTTT. Protein sequence: CASSRSTGESTEAFF.

V gene TRBV6-6 combines with J gene TRBJ1-1; D might be TRBD1 (6 bases). In germline, CDR1 is MNHNY, CDR2 SVGAGI (reference sequence). V was trimmed by 6 bases and J by 9 bases, leaving 14 bases between them. The CDR3 extends over 12 amino acids. The CDR3 DNA is TGTGCCAGCAGGCGAACAGGGCGCAAAGCTTTCTTT. It is translated as CASRRTGRKAFF.

The CDR3 loop is CASSSGGTVNTGELFF. The CDR3 DNA reads as TGTGCCAGCAGCTCAGGGGGGACAGTCAACACCGGGGAGCTGTTTTTT. V is TRBV5-4 and J is TRBJ2-2; D might be TRBD1 (7 bases). Trimming cost V 3 bases and J 2 bases, with 14 bases left between them. Germline CDR1 SGHNT, CDR2 YYREEE (reference sequence). This CDR3 spans 16 amino acids.

The chain couples TRBV2 to TRBJ1-1; 7 nucleotides match TRBD1. The CDR3 loop spans 14 amino acids. J lost 2 bases, V lost 7 bases, and 7 bases had no gene match. CDR1 and CDR2 from the germline V gene are SNHLY and FYNNEI. In DNA, the CDR3 is TGTGCCAGCATAGGGGGCAGGAGTAACACTGAAGCTTTCTTT. Translated, it gives CASIGGRSNTEAFF. Variable domain in full (rest from reference TRBV2 and TRBJ1-1): EPEVTQTPSHQVTQMGQEVILRCVPISNHLYFYWYRQILGQKVEFLVSFYNNEISEKSEIFDDQFSVERPDGSNFTLKIRSTKLEDSAMYFCASIGGRSNTEAFFGQGTRLTVV.

The chain recombines TRBV6-5 with TRBJ2-7; D uncertain. Germline CDR1 is MNHEY and CDR2 is SVGAGI. Between the trimmed V and J ends, which lost 4 bases and 3 bases, there was a span of 4 bases. The CDR3 loop spans 11 amino acids. CDR3 region: CASSLDYEQYF. The CDR3 DNA reads TGTGCCAGCAGTTTAGACTACGAGCAGTACTTC.

This chain joins TRBV19 and TRBJ2-4; D gene ambiguous. This CDR3 is built from 12 residues. Trimming removed 3 bases from V and 6 bases from J, with 6 bases in between. The germline gives CDR1 LNHDA, CDR2 SQIVND (reference sequence). The CDR3 is CASSMGLNIQYF. The DNA for the CDR3 is TGTGCCAGTAGTATGGGCCTAAACATTCAGTACTTC.

The chain recombines TRBV19 with TRBJ1-1; D is uncertain. This CDR3 has 11 residues. Germline loops: CDR1 LNHDA, CDR2 SQIVND (reference sequence). With 7 bases removed from V and 6 bases from J, the gap between germline ends came to 9 bases. The CDR3 here is CASTGLSEAFF. For the CDR3, the DNA is TGTGCCAGTACCGGACTTTCTGAAGCTTTCTTT.

This rearrangement joins TRBV5-1 to TRBJ2-4, with a possible D match to TRBD2 (6 bases). Trimming pared 1 base from V and 7 bases from J, leaving 12 bases between. CDR3 size: 14 residues. Germline assignment: CDR1 SGHRS and CDR2 YFSETQ. CDR3 nucleotides: TGCGCCAGCAGCTTGTACCCGGGGACTAACATTCAGTACTTC. Translation: CASSLYPGTNIQYF. The variable domain in full, with the rest retrieved from reference TRBV5-1 and TRBJ2-4, is KAGVTQTPRYLIKTRGQQVTLSCSPISGHRSVSWYQQTPGQGLQFLFEYFSETQRNKGNFPGRFSGRQFSNSRSEMNVSTLELGDSALYLCASSLYPGTNIQYFGAGTRLSVL.